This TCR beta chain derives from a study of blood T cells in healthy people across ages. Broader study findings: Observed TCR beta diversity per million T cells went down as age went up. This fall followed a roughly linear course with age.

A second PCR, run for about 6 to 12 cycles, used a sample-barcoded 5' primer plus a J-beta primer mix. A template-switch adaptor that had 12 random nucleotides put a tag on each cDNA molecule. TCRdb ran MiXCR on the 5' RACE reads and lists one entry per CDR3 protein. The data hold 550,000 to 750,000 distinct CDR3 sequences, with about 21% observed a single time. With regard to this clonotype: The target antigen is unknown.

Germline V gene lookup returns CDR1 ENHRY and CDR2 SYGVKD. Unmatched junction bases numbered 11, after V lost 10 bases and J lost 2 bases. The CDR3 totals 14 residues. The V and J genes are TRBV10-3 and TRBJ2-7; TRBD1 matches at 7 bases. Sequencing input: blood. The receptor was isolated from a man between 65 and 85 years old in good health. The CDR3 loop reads CATRGGTGAYEQYF. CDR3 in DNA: TGTGCCACCAGAGGAGGCACAGGGGCCTACGAGCAGTACTTC.